This note documents a single T cell receptor (beta chain) sequence. Its specificity is unknown. This sample stems from a study of blood T cells in healthy people across ages. Study conclusions and caveats: Both higher diversity and more naive CD4+ cells marked long-lived donors when set against aged donors. Among T cells, TCR beta diversity per million cells dropped roughly linearly as age rose.

CDR1 is SGHVS and CDR2 is FNYEAQ in the germline V gene. V was cut by 5 bases and J by 5 bases, with 16 bases left in between. The CDR3 runs to 15 residues. Through a sample-barcoded 5' primer and a J-beta primer mix, a second PCR was run for roughly 7 to 12 cycles. TCRdb used MiXCR to reprocess the 5' RACE reads, holding one entry per CDR3 protein. This table has more than 1,400,000 distinct CDR3 sequences, approximately 38% appearing once. Sequencing input: blood. The chain joins TRBV7-6 to TRBJ2-1; tentative D call: TRBD2 (6 bases). The sequence came from a woman between 18 and 29 years old in good health. DNA for the CDR3: TGTGCCAGCAGCGCCAGACTAGTGGGGGACAATGAGCAGTTCTTC. Its protein product is CASSARLVGDNEQFF.